A single sample gave rise to the 27 T cell receptor beta chains below, sequenced in a study of T cells in women clearing cervical HPV infection. Clones were read by immunoSEQ multiplex PCR, and TCRdb kept only the in-frame ones, dropping some. Its table records 25,000 to 35,000 clones. Specimen: blood buffy coat. The source is a woman aged 18 to 75 with a cervical HPV16 infection that either progressed to CIN3+ or cleared (not recorded which).

Concerning this clone itself: The read ends 3 residues early relative to the CDR3; the germline J gene fills the gap. This rearrangement joins TRBV19 to TRBJ2-2, with 7 bases identical to TRBD1. Per germline, CDR1 LNHDA and CDR2 SQIVND (reference sequence). The CDR3 spans 16 residues. The CDR3 DNA, read in part, is TGTGCCAGTAGTAGACAGGGTGGACACTTAATTTCACCG. This translates into CASSRQGGHLISP. The full CDR3 protein is CASSRQGGHLISPLFF.

As to this clone: The read falls 3 residues short of the CDR3 end, and the missing part is taken from the germline J gene. The V gene is TRBV7-2, the J gene TRBJ2-2, with D perhaps matching TRBD1 or TRBD2 (6 bases each). CDR1 is SGHTA, CDR2 FQGNSA, per germline. The CDR3 is 12 residues long. The chain's CDR3 is CASSFLQGGLFF. CDR3 DNA, as far as it was read: TGTGCCAGCAGCTTTTTACAGGGAGGG.

A word on this clone: The read ends 3 residues shy of where the CDR3 ends; the end is completed using the germline J gene. The chain carries TRBV30 and TRBJ1-2; no clear D. Germline assignment: CDR1 GTSNPN and CDR2 SVGIG (reference sequence). The CDR3 is 11 amino acids. V dropped 4 bases and J dropped 2 bases, with 5 bases sitting between them. CDR3 loop: CAWNRNYGYTF. The CDR3 bases that were read are TGTGCCTGGAACCGGAACTATGGC.

For this clone: The DNA ends 3 residues before the CDR3 does, and the rest of the CDR3 is filled in from the germline J gene. This chain links TRBV14 with TRBJ2-1; no clear D gene. V was trimmed by 1 base and J by 3 bases, leaving 10 bases between them. The CDR3 is 15 amino acids. In germline, CDR1 is SGHDN, CDR2 FVKESK. The CDR3 DNA, read in part, is TGTGCCAGCAGCCAAGTAGAGCGTCTCTACAATGAG. Amino acids: CASSQVERLYNE. The entire CDR3 is CASSQVERLYNEQFF. Combining the CDR3 with reference TRBV14 and TRBJ2-1 gives the whole variable domain EAGVTQFPSHSVIEKGQTVTLRCDPISGHDNLYWYRRVMGKEIKFLLHFVKESKQDESGMPNNRFLAERTGGTYSTLKVQPAELEDSGVYFCASSQVERLYNEQFFGPGTRLTVL.

Concerning this clone: The CDR3 end falls 3 residues outside the read, so it is completed with the germline J gene. V gene TRBV23-1 combines with J gene TRBJ1-5, with 7 bases aligning to TRBD1. TRBV23-1 is placed among ORFs of uncertain function. The CDR3 contains 17 residues. The junction had 12 bases not matched to a gene; V was cut back by 4 bases and J by 3 bases. The covered CDR3 bases are TGCGCCAGCAGTCGCCAAGGGACAGCCGACCTCAATCAGCCC. Residues: CASSRQGTADLNQP. The CDR3 in full is CASSRQGTADLNQPQHF.

The sequenced CDR3 bases are TGTGCCAGCAGCTTAGGGGGGGGCTCTGGAAACACC. Amino acids: CASSLGGGSGNT. The entire CDR3 reads CASSLGGGSGNTIYF. The chain recombines TRBV7-2 with TRBJ1-3, with D possibly matching TRBD1 (5 bases). The missing CDR3 end, 3 residues past where the read stops, is filled in from the germline J gene. The V end was cut by 1 base, the J end by 0 bases, with 7 bases between. This CDR3 has 15 residues. CDR1 and CDR2 (germline): SGHTA, FQGNSA.

Concerning this clone itself: The missing CDR3 end, 3 residues past where the read stops, is filled in from the germline J gene. This chain connects TRBV20-1 to TRBJ1-1, with D possibly matching TRBD1 (5 bases). The CDR3 runs 12 residues. CDR1 and CDR2 (germline): DFQATT, SNEGSKA (reference sequence). The CDR3 DNA, read in part, is TGCAGTGCTATAGGAGGGGCGAAACTG. Amino acid sequence: CSAIGGAKL. The whole CDR3 protein reads CSAIGGAKLAFF.

Of note for this clone: The read ends 3 residues early relative to the CDR3; the germline J gene fills the gap. V gene TRBV28 combines with J gene TRBJ2-7, with D perhaps TRBD1 (5 bases). Looked up from germline, CDR1 is MDHEN and CDR2 is SYDVKM. V gave up 6 bases and J gave up 3 bases, with 15 bases separating them. The CDR3 contains 14 residues. The CDR3 DNA, read in part, is TGTGCCAGCAGGCGCAGGGTCCAAAACTACGAG. The encoded protein is CASRRRVQNYE. The CDR3 as a whole reads CASRRRVQNYEQYF.

Points on this clone: The read is 3 residues too short to cover the CDR3 end, so that end is filled in from the germline J gene. The chain joins TRBV20-1 to TRBJ1-2; TRBD1 matches 7 bases. This CDR3 has 13 amino acids. Germline V gene lookup returns CDR1 DFQATT and CDR2 SNEGSKA (reference sequence). Losses at the gene ends were 6 bases for V and 6 bases for J; bases not matched to a gene: 10. The CDR3 DNA, read in part, is TGCAGTGCCCCCCAGGGGGTCAGGGATGGC. Protein: CSAPQGVRDG. The full CDR3 sequence reads CSAPQGVRDGYTF.

To note about this clone: The read terminates 3 residues before the CDR3 end, so the remaining end is supplied by the germline J gene. The chain uses TRBV14 and TRBJ2-3; no definite D call. Germline V gene data show CDR1 as SGHDN and CDR2 as FVKESK. The length of the CDR3 is 16 residues. With 2 bases removed from V and 0 bases from J, the gap between germline ends came to 12 bases. CDR3 in amino acids: CASSQTPGLSTDTQYF. Incomplete CDR3 DNA: TGTGCCAGCAGCCAAACCCCGGGTCTTAGCACAGATACG. Using reference TRBV14 and TRBJ2-3 for the parts outside the CDR3, the full variable domain is EAGVTQFPSHSVIEKGQTVTLRCDPISGHDNLYWYRRVMGKEIKFLLHFVKESKQDESGMPNNRFLAERTGGTYSTLKVQPAELEDSGVYFCASSQTPGLSTDTQYFGPGTRLTVL.

The CDR3 bases that were read are TGTGCCTGGAGTGTACATAGGGTTGTAAACAATGAC. Its translation: CAWSVHRVVNND. The complete CDR3 sequence is CAWSVHRVVNNDYTF. The chain has TRBV30 and TRBJ1-2; D call uncertain. The CDR3 extends 3 residues past the end of the read, so its final part is completed from the germline J gene. CDR1 and CDR2 (germline): GTSNPN, SVGIG (reference sequence). CDR3 length: 15 amino acids.

The CDR3 loop reads CAWSVLRPLETQYF. The CDR3 bases that were read are TGTGCCTGGAGTGTACTCAGGCCGTTAGAGACG. The V and J genes are TRBV30 and TRBJ2-3; D ambiguous. Read sequence stops 3 residues before the CDR3 end, and the germline J gene provides the missing end. The CDR3 covers 14 residues. Per the germline V gene, CDR1 is GTSNPN and CDR2 is SVGIG (reference sequence).

Regarding this clone: The read stops 3 residues short of the end of the CDR3; the missing end is completed from the germline J gene. The chain is built from TRBV19 and TRBJ2-2; D possibly corresponds to TRBD1 (5 bases). CDR1 is LNHDA, CDR2 SQIVND, per germline (reference sequence). The CDR3 totals 20 residues. The CDR3 DNA, read in part, is TGTGCCAGTAGTATTTGGGCGGCAAACCAACAAAACGCTGGGGCCAACGTG. Encoded protein: CASSIWAANQQNAGANV. The entire CDR3 protein is CASSIWAANQQNAGANVLFF.

As to this clone: The CDR3 goes on 3 residues after the read ends, and that part is filled in from the germline J gene. The chain has TRBV18 and TRBJ2-4; perhaps TRBD2 as D (6 bases). The germline V gene has CDR1 KGHSH and CDR2 LQKENI. The CDR3 extends over 18 amino acids. This chain's CDR3 is CASSPQSPAGGANYGQYF. Partial CDR3 DNA: TGTGCCAGCTCACCTCAATCCCCGGCCGGAGGGGCTAACTATGGT.

As regards this clone: Read sequence stops 3 residues before the CDR3 end, and the germline J gene provides the missing end. The genes are TRBV2 and TRBJ1-4; D is perhaps TRBD1 (6 bases). In germline, CDR1 is SNHLY, CDR2 FYNNEI. The CDR3 length is 18 residues. CDR3 sequence reads: CASSEAMAGVTYNSPLFF. Partial CDR3 DNA: TGTGCCAGCAGTGAAGCGATGGCAGGGGTCACCTATAATTCACCA. Full variable domain (missing parts from reference TRBV2 and TRBJ1-4): EPEVTQTPSHQVTQMGQEVILRCVPISNHLYFYWYRQILGQKVEFLVSFYNNEISEKSEIFDDQFSVERPDGSNFTLKIRSTKLEDSAMYFCASSEAMAGVTYNSPLFFGSGTQLSVL.

The CDR3 loop reads CASSLAGSGRTLTAGELFF. CDR3 bases read: TGCGCCAGCAGCTTGGCTGGTAGCGGGAGGACCCTAACAGCCGGGGAG. The chain links TRBV5-1 to TRBJ2-2, with 10 bases fitting TRBD2. The read ends 3 residues shy of where the CDR3 ends; the end is completed using the germline J gene. The ends lost 0 bases at V and 6 bases at J; junction bases unmatched: 14. Germline CDR1 and CDR2: SGHRS and YFSETQ. The CDR3 contains 19 residues.

Note on this clone: The CDR3 end falls 3 residues outside the read, so it is completed with the germline J gene. This chain links TRBV7-9 with TRBJ2-4; TRBD1 agrees at 7 bases. This CDR3 comprises 14 residues. Germline CDR1 is SEHNR and CDR2 is FQNEAQ (reference sequence). The CDR3 DNA, read in part, is TGTGCCAGCAGCTTAGGGCGGCAGGGGGATGGT. Residues: CASSLGRQGDG. The whole CDR3 protein is CASSLGRQGDGQYF.

The part of the CDR3 DNA that was read is TGCAGCGTTGGGGGGGAAGGGTCCTCTGGC. As protein: CSVGGEGSSG. The CDR3 in its entirety is CSVGGEGSSGYTF. The V call is TRBV29-1, the J call TRBJ1-2, with a possible D match to TRBD1 (5 bases). The read ends 3 residues before the CDR3 terminus; that terminus is restored from the germline J gene. CDR1 is SQVTM, CDR2 ANQGSEA, per germline. The V end was cut by 4 bases, the J end by 7 bases, with 16 bases between. This CDR3 region has 13 residues.

Regarding this clone: Coverage ceases 3 residues before the CDR3 finishes, and the germline J gene fills in the end. The V call is TRBV7-3, the J call TRBJ2-1; tentatively, D is TRBD2 (5 bases). Trimming removed 5 bases from V and 1 base from J, with 6 bases in between. Germline V gives CDR1 SGHTA, CDR2 FQGTGA. The CDR3 runs 13 residues. The CDR3 sequence: CASSPGSYNEQFF. The DNA read from the CDR3 is TGTGCCAGCAGCCCGGGGTCCTACAATGAG.

Comments on this clone: The read ends 3 residues shy of where the CDR3 ends; the end is completed using the germline J gene. This sequence joins TRBV2 and TRBJ2-3; maybe TRBD2 (7 bases). Trimming removed 9 bases from V and 2 bases from J, with 12 bases in between. This CDR3 contains 13 residues. Germline CDR1 is SNHLY and CDR2 is FYNNEI. CDR3 loop: CASEGGYTDTQYF. The sequenced CDR3 bases are TGTGCCAGTGAGGGGGGGTACACAGATACG.

A word on this clone: The read halts 3 residues ahead of the CDR3 end, with the missing end drawn from the germline J gene. The V and J genes are TRBV18 and TRBJ2-7; D gene uncertain. The germline V gene has CDR1 KGHSH and CDR2 LQKENI. This CDR3 has 14 amino acids. The V and J ends lost 5 bases and 2 bases respectively, with 13 bases between them. CDR3 bases read: TGTGCCAGCTCAGGAGAGACTTCTCCCTACGAG. Its protein product is CASSGETSPYE. The complete CDR3 reads CASSGETSPYEQYF.

A note on this clone: The read ends 3 residues shy of where the CDR3 ends; the end is completed using the germline J gene. The gene calls are TRBV7-6 and TRBJ2-5, with 7 bases fitting TRBD1. The CDR3 totals 14 residues. CDR1 is SGHVS, CDR2 FNYEAQ, per germline. J was trimmed by 2 bases and V by 2 bases; bases with no gene match: 2. The part of the CDR3 DNA that was read is TGTGCCAGCAGCTTAACAGGGGTGCAAGAGACC. It specifies CASSLTGVQET. The full CDR3 protein reads CASSLTGVQETQYF. The full variable domain, with the rest looked up from reference TRBV7-6 and TRBJ2-5, is GAGVSQSPRYKVTKRGQDVALRCDPISGHVSLYWYRQALGQGPEFLTYFNYEAQQDKSGLPNDRFSAERPEGSISTLTIQRTEQRDSAMYRCASSLTGVQETQYFGPGTRLLVL.

Regarding this clone: The observed sequence ends 3 residues before the CDR3 terminus, with the missing tail filled in from the germline J gene. The chain links TRBV30 to TRBJ1-1; the D gene is possibly TRBD1 (6 bases). Between the trimmed V and J ends, which lost 6 bases and 4 bases, there was a span of 15 bases. Germline assignment: CDR1 GTSNPN and CDR2 SVGIG (reference sequence). This CDR3 is built from 13 residues. The CDR3 here is CACQRGGSTEAFF. The covered CDR3 bases are TGTGCCTGTCAAAGGGGGGGAAGCACTGAA.

Concerning this clone: The sequenced fragment ends 3 residues before the CDR3 boundary, so the rest is inferred from the germline J gene. This rearrangement joins TRBV7-8 to TRBJ2-1; 8 nucleotides match TRBD2. V dropped 4 bases and J dropped 6; count of bases not matched to a gene: 5. The CDR3 spans 14 residues. Germline lookup yields CDR1 SGHVS and CDR2 FQNEAQ. CDR3 DNA, as far as it was read: TGTGCCAGCAGCTCGTGGACTAGCACCAATGAG. Amino acids: CASSSWTSTNE. The entire CDR3 is CASSSWTSTNEQFF. Together with reference TRBV7-8 and TRBJ2-1, the CDR3 gives the full variable domain: GAGVSQSPRYKVAKRGQDVALRCDPISGHVSLFWYQQALGQGPEFLTYFQNEAQLDKSGLPSDRFFAERPEGSVSTLKIQRTQQEDSAVYLCASSSWTSTNEQFFGPGTRLTVL.

The CDR3 bases that were read are TGTGCCAGCAGCTTTAGGGGGGGGACCGGGGAG. It specifies CASSFRGGTGE. The full CDR3 protein is CASSFRGGTGELFF. The chain has TRBV7-2 and TRBJ2-2, with a tentative D call TRBD2 (7 bases). The read ends 3 residues shy of where the CDR3 ends; the end is completed using the germline J gene. Germline lookup yields CDR1 SGHTA and CDR2 FQGNSA. The germline V and J ends were trimmed by 3 bases and 5 bases, with 10 bases remaining between them. The CDR3 is 14 residues long.

Points on this clone: The read is 3 residues too short to cover the CDR3 end, so that end is filled in from the germline J gene. The V call is TRBV7-2, the J call TRBJ2-5; 13 bases agree with TRBD2. CDR1 SGHTA and CDR2 FQGNSA come from the germline V gene. The junction had 6 bases not matched to a gene; V was cut back by 6 bases and J by 5 bases. The CDR3 runs 15 residues. The part of the CDR3 DNA that was read is TGTGCCAGCAGTCCGGGACTAGCGGGGCGTGAGACC. It codes for CASSPGLAGRET. The CDR3 in full is CASSPGLAGRETQYF.

Regarding this clone: The CDR3 end falls 3 residues outside the read, so it is completed with the germline J gene. The V call is TRBV2, the J call TRBJ2-1; D perhaps matches TRBD2 (6 bases). CDR3 length: 14 amino acids. V lost 2 bases and J lost 2, with 7 bases in between. Germline CDR1 SNHLY, CDR2 FYNNEI. The CDR3 DNA, read in part, is TGTGCCAGCAGTGAACGCGGGGCCTACAATGAG. Its translation: CASSERGAYNE. The entire CDR3 protein reads CASSERGAYNEQFF.